What follows are 23 T cell receptor beta chains derived from one specimen sequenced in a study of T cell responses to AZD1222 COVID-19 vaccine. Repertoires were generated with immunoSEQ multiplex PCR, while TCRdb's copy carries only in-frame clones and drops some. The table includes tens of thousands of clones, 90% detected once. Source: peripheral blood, taken on day 0 of AZD1222 vaccination. The receptors originated from an adult in good health.

This clone was recorded a few times. CDR3 residues: CSARVSYEQYF. The CDR3 DNA follows: TGCAGTGCTAGAGTTAGTTACGAGCAGTACTTC. V gene TRBV20-1 combines with J gene TRBJ2-7; unclear D gene. The CDR3 length is 11 residues. CDR1 is DFQATT, CDR2 SNEGSKA, per germline (reference sequence). V was trimmed by 1 base and J by 4 bases, leaving 5 bases between them.

The J gene is TRBJ1-5, the V gene TRBV30, with D unclear. Deletions cut 3 bases from V and 6 bases from J, with 12 bases between. This CDR3 contains 13 residues. Per germline, CDR1 GTSNPN and CDR2 SVGIG (reference sequence). The CDR3, as DNA: TGTGCCTGGAGGCCGACCCTCGGTCAGCCCCAGCATTTT. Encoded protein: CAWRPTLGQPQHF.

The V and J genes are TRBV18 and TRBJ1-2; 8 bases map to TRBD1. This CDR3 contains 15 residues. V trimming: 2 bases; J trimming: 7 bases; junction bases outside the gene matches: 9. The germline V gene has CDR1 KGHSH and CDR2 LQKENI. The CDR3 reads CASSPYGQGAGGYTF. The CDR3 DNA reads as TGTGCCAGCTCACCATACGGCCAGGGGGCCGGTGGCTACACCTTC. The entire variable domain, with the rest obtained from reference TRBV18 and TRBJ1-2, is as follows: NAGVMQNPRHLVRRRGQEARLRCSPMKGHSHVYWYRQLPEEGLKFMVYLQKENIIDESGMPKERFSAEFPKEGPSILRIQQVVRGDSAAYFCASSPYGQGAGGYTFGSGTRLTVV.

The chain couples TRBV6-6 to TRBJ2-7; D ambiguous. Looked up from germline, CDR1 is MNHNY and CDR2 is SVGAGI (reference sequence). V gave up 8 bases and J gave up 2 bases, with 13 bases separating them. The CDR3 extends over 13 amino acids. The CDR3 coding sequence is TGTGCCAGCTGTGTGGGCGGTCCCTACGAGCAGTACTTC. Amino acids: CASCVGGPYEQYF.

CDR3 sequence (DNA): TGCAGTGCCGTCCGGGGCTATGGCTACACCTTC. Protein product: CSAVRGYGYTF. This chain joins TRBV20-1 and TRBJ1-2; D call uncertain. The V gene lost 6 bases and the J gene lost 4 bases, with 9 bases spanning the gap. CDR3 size: 11 residues. CDR1 DFQATT and CDR2 SNEGSKA come from the germline V gene (reference sequence).

The chain employs TRBV27 and TRBJ2-7; TRBD1 agrees at 7 bases. Germline loops: CDR1 MNHEY, CDR2 SMNVEV (reference sequence). This CDR3 comprises 14 residues. After removal of 5 bases from V and 2 bases from J, the junction contained 6 bases not matched to a gene. CDR3 nucleotide sequence: TGTGCCAGCAGTCCGACAGGGCCCACCTACGAGCAGTACTTC. Its translation: CASSPTGPTYEQYF.

The chain recombines TRBV19 with TRBJ2-4, with TRBD1 identical over 7 bases. The V segment lost 8 bases and the J segment 11 bases; nucleotides outside the gene matches: 9. The CDR3 extends over 12 amino acids. CDR1 and CDR2 from the germline V gene are LNHDA and SQIVND (reference sequence). Written as DNA, the CDR3 is TGTGCCAGTGGGACAGTCCTAGGAGTTCAGTACTTC. This codes for CASGTVLGVQYF. Supplemented by reference TRBV19 and TRBJ2-4, the full variable domain reads DGGITQSPKYLFRKEGQNVTLSCEQNLNHDAMYWYRQDPGQGLRLIYYSQIVNDFQKGDIAEGYSVSREKKESFPLTVTSAQKNPTAFYLCASGTVLGVQYFGAGTRLSVL.

The chain carries TRBV29-1 and TRBJ1-2; D is possibly TRBD1 (5 bases). CDR1 and CDR2 (germline): SQVTM, ANQGSEA. V was trimmed by 3 bases and J by 0 bases, leaving 8 bases between them. This CDR3 contains 13 residues. CDR3 DNA sequence: TGCAGCGTTGAGGACACTACTAACTATGGCTACACCTTC. This translates into CSVEDTTNYGYTF.

This rearrangement joins TRBV11-2 to TRBJ2-7, with D uncertain. The CDR3 covers 17 residues. Trimming stripped 0 bases from V and 2 bases from J, with 17 bases between. In germline, CDR1 is SGHAT, CDR2 FQNNGV. CDR3 DNA: TGTGCCAGCAGCTTAGATCTCGGACGATTAACCCCCTACGAGCAGTACTTC. Translating it yields CASSLDLGRLTPYEQYF.

V gene TRBV2 combines with J gene TRBJ2-7; D uncertain. V was shortened by 7 bases and J by 0 bases, with 10 bases between the two germline ends. CDR1 and CDR2 (germline): SNHLY, FYNNEI. This CDR3 is built from 13 residues. The CDR3 coding sequence is TGTGCCAGCAAAGGAGATAGCTCCTACGAGCAGTACTTC. This gives the protein CASKGDSSYEQYF.

This chain links TRBV9 with TRBJ2-7; possibly TRBD2 for D (5 bases). The CDR3 has 16 residues. The V gene's germline CDR1 is SGDLS and CDR2 YYNGEE. The V end lost 0 bases, the J end lost 6 bases, and 19 bases lay between the germline ends. The CDR3 DNA is TGTGCCAGCAGCGTAGGAGGGTTTAGCTCCTTTACCGAGCAGTACTTC. Translating gives CASSVGGFSSFTEQYF.

V and J are TRBV7-9 and TRBJ1-2; D may be TRBD1 (5 bases). CDR3 length equals 15 residues. The germline V gene has CDR1 SEHNR and CDR2 FQNEAQ (reference sequence). V dropped 5 bases and J dropped 8 bases, with 21 bases sitting between them. The CDR3 nucleotides are TGTGCCAGCAGCCCTAAAGGTGGGGGGTCCAAAGGCTACACCTTC. This encodes CASSPKGGGSKGYTF.

The chain links TRBV6-5 to TRBJ1-4; 7 bases agree with TRBD1. This CDR3 has 12 residues. V lost 6 bases, J lost 8 bases, and 3 bases stayed unmatched. Germline CDR1 and CDR2: MNHEY and SVGAGI. The CDR3 reads CASRGQTEKLFF. The DNA for the CDR3 is TGTGCCAGCAGGGGACAGACCGAAAAACTGTTTTTT.

The chain links TRBV5-1 to TRBJ2-5; the match to TRBD2 covers 7 bases. CDR3 size: 13 residues. The junction had 5 bases not matched to a gene; V was cut back by 4 bases and J by 5 bases. In germline, CDR1 is SGHRS, CDR2 YFSETQ. Here the CDR3 DNA reads TGCGCCAGCAGCCCAGCCGGGGGGGAGACCCAGTACTTC. It yields the protein CASSPAGGETQYF.

The V gene is TRBV2, the J gene TRBJ1-2; possibly TRBD1 for D (5 bases). CDR1 SNHLY and CDR2 FYNNEI come from the germline V gene. The CDR3 length is 14 residues. With 2 bases removed from V and 8 bases from J, the gap between germline ends came to 15 bases. CDR3 sequence: CASSERAGIGGYTF. The CDR3 coding sequence is TGTGCCAGCAGTGAAAGGGCAGGGATTGGCGGCTACACCTTC.

This clone was found once. The V gene is TRBV5-6, the J gene TRBJ2-7, with D perhaps being TRBD1 or TRBD2 (5 bases each). Trimming took off 9 bases at V and 2 bases at J, with 18 bases between the two ends. Germline CDR1 is SGHDT and CDR2 is YYEEEE. CDR3 length equals 14 residues. The chain's CDR3 is CATNSRDGAYEQYF. CDR3 bases: TGTGCCACCAACTCCCGGGACGGAGCCTACGAGCAGTACTTC.

The rearrangement links TRBV6-4 to TRBJ2-2, with 9 bases fitting TRBD2. The CDR3 has 15 amino acids. Germline V CDR1 and CDR2: MRHNA, SNTAGT. Trimming removed 5 bases from V and 4 bases from J; junction bases left unmatched: 5. The CDR3 protein is CASSNSGGSTGELFF. The CDR3 DNA follows: TGTGCCAGCAGTAATAGCGGGGGAAGCACCGGGGAGCTGTTTTTT.

The V gene is TRBV28, the J gene TRBJ2-7; D uncertain. Germline V CDR1 and CDR2: MDHEN, SYDVKM. Trimming pared 6 bases from V and 3 bases from J, leaving 9 bases between. The CDR3 contains 12 residues. The CDR3 DNA sequence: TGTGCCAGCAGAGTAGAAGGCTACGAGCAGTACTTC. It translates to CASRVEGYEQYF. Looking up the rest from reference TRBV28 and TRBJ2-7 gives the full variable domain: DVKVTQSSRYLVKRTGEKVFLECVQDMDHENMFWYRQDPGLGLRLIYFSYDVKMKEKGDIPEGYSVSREKKERFSLILESASTNQTSMYLCASRVEGYEQYFGPGTRLTVT.

This clone is a singleton in its sample. The chain's CDR3 is CASTELQVTGELFF. In nucleotides, the CDR3 is TGTGCCAGCACGGAGCTTCAGGTCACCGGGGAGCTGTTTTTT. The J gene is TRBJ2-2, the V gene TRBV6-5; D call uncertain. V was pared by 7 bases and J by 4 bases, with 13 bases between. Germline V lookup: CDR1 MNHEY, CDR2 SVGAGI. The CDR3 consists of 14 residues.

CDR3 sequence reads: CASSLEAESTYEQYF. The CDR3 nucleotides are TGTGCCAGCAGCTTAGAGGCAGAGAGTACCTACGAGCAGTACTTC. The V call is TRBV7-6, the J call TRBJ2-7; D is uncertain. The V gene lost 1 base and the J gene lost 2 bases, with 12 bases spanning the gap. Germline V lookup: CDR1 SGHVS, CDR2 FNYEAQ. This CDR3 is built from 15 residues.

This clone was found once. V and J are TRBV7-9 and TRBJ2-7; 12 bases fit TRBD2. Per germline, CDR1 SEHNR and CDR2 FQNEAQ (reference sequence). The CDR3 is 16 residues long. Trimming cost V 7 bases and J 0 bases; bases outside gene matches: 7. DNA for the CDR3: TGTGCCAGCACCAGGACTAGCGGGATTGCCTCCTACGAGCAGTACTTC. It codes for CASTRTSGIASYEQYF. The full variable domain, completed using reference TRBV7-9 and TRBJ2-7, is DTGVSQNPRHKITKRGQNVTFRCDPISEHNRLYWYRQTLGQGPEFLTYFQNEAQLEKSRLLSDRFSAERPKGSFSTLEIQRTEQGDSAMYLCASTRTSGIASYEQYFGPGTRLTVT.

The chain links TRBV19 to TRBJ2-2, with 7 nucleotides matching TRBD2. CDR1 and CDR2 from the germline V gene are LNHDA and SQIVND (reference sequence). The CDR3 extends over 14 amino acids. The V segment lost 5 bases and the J segment 4 bases; nucleotides outside the gene matches: 4. The CDR3 here is CASSAWEGTGELFF. The CDR3 DNA follows: TGTGCCAGTAGTGCATGGGAGGGCACCGGGGAGCTGTTTTTT. The full variable domain, in which reference TRBV19 and TRBJ2-2 provide the parts outside the CDR3, is DGGITQSPKYLFRKEGQNVTLSCEQNLNHDAMYWYRQDPGQGLRLIYYSQIVNDFQKGDIAEGYSVSREKKESFPLTVTSAQKNPTAFYLCASSAWEGTGELFFGEGSRLTVL.

The chain employs TRBV1 and TRBJ2-7. TRBV1 constitutes a pseudogene. This CDR3 spans 14 amino acids. CDR3 residues: CTSSQETLFGEQYF. The CDR3 DNA reads as TGCACCAGCAGCCAAGAGACCCTTTTCGGCGAGCAGTACTTC.